This section outlines one TCR beta chain sequence together with its context. One junction end disagrees with the germline gene, perhaps due to a read error. The sample belongs to a study of blood T cell repertoires in COVID-19. As for the study in general: T cells, B-cell-depleted T cells, or PBMCs supplied cDNA or gDNA.

The CDR3 loop spans 18 amino acids. Germline values: CDR1 MDHEN, CDR2 SYDVKM. The authors' processing: The assay estimated nucleated cells by amplifying reference gene primers. The assay was immunoSEQ multiplex PCR, and TCRdb's table has in-frame clones only and misses some. Clone size and V and J calls were adopted from that table, with D and trimming inferred from the DNA. The sample contains around 200,000 clones, about 86% of which appear only once. The clonotype originates from a man between 25 and 39 years old with active or convalescent COVID-19. This chain uses TRBV28 with TRBJ1-5; D ambiguous. Source material: peripheral blood. In nucleotides, the CDR3 is TGTGCCAGCAAGGTCATCATAACGGAAGCTTATAGCGATCAGCCCCAGCATTTT. Encoded protein: CASKVIITEAYSDQPQHF.